One sample yielded the 18 T cell receptor beta chains listed below, sequenced in a study of blood T cell repertoires in COVID-19. Profiling relied on immunoSEQ multiplex PCR, and the TCRdb table lists in-frame clones only, not all of them. Of more than 200,000 clones in the sample, 87% were seen once. Source material: PBMCs or T cells enriched from blood (not recorded which). Receptor source: a woman aged 25-40 years with acute COVID-19.

V usage is TRBV10-2 and J usage is TRBJ2-1; 16 nucleotides agree with TRBD2. The V gene end was trimmed by 6 bases and the J gene end by 7 bases; junction bases not matched to a gene: 9. Germline V gene lookup returns CDR1 WSHSY and CDR2 SAAADI. This CDR3 contains 17 residues. The CDR3 nucleotides are TGCGCCAGCAGGGGACTAGCGGGGGGGCTCAGGGTTAATGAGCAGTTCTTC. Its translation is CASRGLAGGLRVNEQFF.

The genes are TRBV28 and TRBJ2-7; tentative D call: TRBD2 (6 bases). Germline CDR1 and CDR2: MDHEN and SYDVKM. V shed 2 bases and J shed 2 bases, with 13 bases lying between them. CDR3 length: 15 amino acids. The CDR3: CASSLAGSTAYEQYF. CDR3 bases: TGTGCCAGCAGTTTAGCGGGATCGACCGCCTACGAGCAGTACTTC.

The chain has TRBV3-1 (or the pseudogene TRBV3-2) and TRBJ2-2, with TRBD2 identical over 9 bases. The CDR3 contains 15 residues. Losses at the gene ends were 4 bases for V and 6 bases for J; bases not matched to a gene: 6. Germline-derived CDR1 and CDR2 are LGHDT and YNNKEL (reference sequence). Here the CDR3 reads CASSPRGGLSGELFF. DNA of the CDR3: TGTGCCAGCAGCCCGCGGGGGGGCCTCTCCGGGGAGCTGTTTTTT.

The CDR3 coding sequence is TGCGCCAGCAGCCAACAAGATCTCGGGGACAGCCCGTACGCCTGGACCGGGGAGCTGTTTTTT. Translating gives CASSQQDLGDSPYAWTGELFF. The V gene is TRBV4-1, the J gene TRBJ2-2; TRBD1 matches 7 bases. Germline trimming cut 2 bases from V and 5 bases from J; bases unmatched to any gene: 23. Germline CDR1 and CDR2: MGHRA and YSYEKL. This CDR3 comprises 21 residues.

V is TRBV5-1 and J is TRBJ1-6; 7 bases match TRBD1. CDR1 is SGHRS and CDR2 is YFSETQ in the germline V gene. J lost 9 bases, V lost 4 bases, and 13 bases had no gene match. This CDR3 is 16 amino acids long. DNA for the CDR3: TGCGCCAGCAGCGTGATCGAGGCAGGGGGAGGTTCACCCCTCCACTTT. Its protein product is CASSVIEAGGGSPLHF. Based on the CDR3 plus reference TRBV5-1 and TRBJ1-6, the full variable domain is KAGVTQTPRYLIKTRGQQVTLSCSPISGHRSVSWYQQTPGQGLQFLFEYFSETQRNKGNFPGRFSGRQFSNSRSEMNVSTLELGDSALYLCASSVIEAGGGSPLHFGNGTRLTVT.

The V gene is TRBV19, the J gene TRBJ1-3; D is uncertain. The V end was cut by 4 bases, the J end by 0 bases, with 13 bases between. Germline V gene sequence: CDR1 LNHDA, CDR2 SQIVND (reference sequence). The CDR3 length is 16 residues. The DNA of the CDR3 is TGTGCCAGTAGTAGCCCTATAGGGAGCTCTGGAAACACCATATATTTT. Its translation is CASSSPIGSSGNTIYF.

The chain recombines TRBV5-1 with TRBJ2-1, with TRBD2 matching over 10 bases. Trimming cost V 3 bases and J 8 bases; bases outside gene matches: 14. From germline, CDR1 is SGHRS and CDR2 YFSETQ. The CDR3 runs to 17 residues. The CDR3 nucleotides are TGCGCCAGCAGCTACGGGAGAGCGGGGGGGCCTTTCGATGAGCAGTTCTTC. It yields the protein CASSYGRAGGPFDEQFF.

The V gene is TRBV3-1 (or the pseudogene TRBV3-2), the J gene TRBJ1-2; no firm D call. Per germline, CDR1 LGHDT and CDR2 YNNKEL (reference sequence). CDR3 length equals 11 residues. With 2 bases removed from V and 8 bases from J, the gap between germline ends came to 6 bases. Written as DNA, the CDR3 is TGTGCCAGCAGCCAAACCGGGGGCTACACCTTC. Residues: CASSQTGGYTF.

The chain couples TRBV4-3 to TRBJ1-3, with D maybe TRBD1 (5 bases). V lost 4 bases and J lost 0, with 16 bases in between. This CDR3 is 17 amino acids long. Germline V gives CDR1 LGHNA, CDR2 YSLEER. The CDR3 protein is CASSRGTAGSSGNTIYF. DNA of the CDR3: TGCGCCAGCAGCCGCGGGACGGCGGGGAGCTCTGGAAACACCATATATTTT.

The chain has TRBV9 and TRBJ2-1; D gene uncertain. The germline CDR1 and CDR2 sequences are SGDLS and YYNGEE. This CDR3 spans 16 amino acids. V was shortened by 0 bases and J by 5 bases, with 15 bases between the two germline ends. The CDR3 is CASSVAPGRPDNEQFF. DNA of the CDR3: TGTGCCAGCAGCGTAGCTCCGGGTAGGCCTGACAATGAGCAGTTCTTC.

V usage is TRBV4-3 and J usage is TRBJ2-7; 7 bases are a match to TRBD2. V shed 0 bases and J 2 bases; nucleotides not matched to a gene: 7. Germline CDR1 is LGHNA and CDR2 is YSLEER. This CDR3 comprises 16 residues. The CDR3 DNA reads as TGCGCCAGCAGCCAAGATCTAGGCGGGAGACCCTACGAGCAGTACTTC. Translation gives CASSQDLGGRPYEQYF.

This clone was recorded a few times. The chain has TRBV7-2 and TRBJ1-5, with D possibly matching TRBD1 (5 bases). CDR3 length equals 17 residues. Per germline, CDR1 SGHTA and CDR2 FQGNSA. V was trimmed by 3 bases and J by 1 base, leaving 16 bases between them. CDR3 sequence: CASSLFGGGGSNQPQHF. Here the CDR3 DNA reads TGTGCCAGCAGCTTGTTTGGCGGGGGGGGAAGCAATCAGCCCCAGCATTTT.

CDR3 nucleotide sequence: TGTGCCAGCAGCTTGGGGGGGCTGGAGGCTTTCTTT. Translation: CASSLGGLEAFF. This rearrangement joins TRBV12-3 or TRBV12-4 to TRBJ1-1, with TRBD1 as a possible D gene (6 bases). Trimming removed 6 bases at V and 11 bases at J, with 16 bases between. CDR3 size: 12 residues.

The rearrangement joins TRBV4-3 to TRBJ2-1; no clear D gene. The CDR3 extends over 15 amino acids. Germline assignment: CDR1 LGHNA and CDR2 YSLEER. The V end was cut by 0 bases, the J end by 4 bases, with 10 bases between. As DNA, the CDR3 is TGCGCCAGCAGCCAAGATTTCGGTTCGTACAATGAGCAGTTCTTC. Amino acids: CASSQDFGSYNEQFF.

A remark on this clone: Other DNA sequences in this sample translate to the same CDR3. The chain has TRBV27 and TRBJ2-7, with D tentatively TRBD1 (6 bases). CDR1 and CDR2 (germline): MNHEY, SMNVEV (reference sequence). V was pared by 5 bases and J by 0 bases, with 8 bases between. This CDR3 contains 13 residues. The CDR3 nucleotides are TGTGCCAGCAGTCTGGACAGCTCCTACGAGCAGTACTTC. Translated: CASSLDSSYEQYF.

This sequence joins TRBV12-3 or TRBV12-4 and TRBJ1-1; tentative D call: TRBD1 (5 bases). The CDR3 runs to 12 residues. The germline V and J ends were trimmed by 7 bases and 7 bases, with 13 bases remaining between them. CDR3 region: CASIQLQGEAFF. CDR3 coding DNA: TGTGCCAGCATACAGCTTCAGGGTGAAGCTTTCTTT.

The rearrangement links TRBV7-5 to TRBJ1-5; the table's D gene call, TRBD1, was not cross checked with the DNA. TRBV7-5 is assigned pseudogene status. The CDR3 totals 16 residues. The chain's CDR3 is CARSTRDRGRCQPQHF. Here the CDR3 DNA reads TGTGCCAGAAGCACACGGGACAGGGGACGGTGTCAGCCCCAGCATTTT.

The chain links TRBV5-8 to TRBJ1-1; no clear D. The V gene lost 3 bases and the J gene lost 3 bases, with 9 bases spanning the gap. Per the germline V gene, CDR1 is SGHTS and CDR2 is YDEGEE. The CDR3 consists of 13 residues. The CDR3 DNA is TGTGCCAGCAGCTATGGGAGGGACACTGAAGCTTTCTTT. It is translated as CASSYGRDTEAFF.